The 13 T cell receptor beta chains below were found in one sample sequenced in a study of cytomegalovirus exposure and HLA in healthy donors. It was with 60 Vbeta and 13 Jbeta primers that the PCR ran. Here immunoSEQ multiplex PCR was the method, and the copy in TCRdb shows in-frame clones only, minus some. The sample holds 200,000 to 300,000 clones, more than 75% seen once. Sequencing was done on a sample of PBMCs. Receptors originate from a girl aged 2-9 years in good health and CMV-seronegative.

The chain has TRBV5-4 and TRBJ1-1; D is ambiguous. The V gene's germline CDR1 is SGHNT and CDR2 YYREEE (reference sequence). The CDR3 contains 14 residues. V dropped 2 bases and J dropped 2 bases, with 10 bases sitting between them. CDR3 DNA sequence: TGTGCCAGCAGCTTAGGAGGGTCCAACACTGAAGCTTTCTTT. This gives the protein CASSLGGSNTEAFF. Based on the CDR3 plus reference TRBV5-4 and TRBJ1-1, the full variable domain is ETGVTQSPTHLIKTRGQQVTLRCSSQSGHNTVSWYQQALGQGPQFIFQYYREEENGRGNFPPRFSGLQFPNYSSELNVNALELDDSALYLCASSLGGSNTEAFFGQGTRLTVV.

The genes are TRBV7-8 and TRBJ1-3; 7 bases match TRBD1. The CDR3 sequence is 17 residues long. In germline, CDR1 is SGHVS, CDR2 FQNEAQ. The trim removed 1 base at V and 2 bases at J, leaving 8 bases unmatched. CDR3 DNA sequence: TGTGCCAGCAGCTTAGGGAGGAAGGGGGCGACTGGAAACACCATATATTTT. It specifies CASSLGRKGATGNTIYF. The full variable domain, completed using reference TRBV7-8 and TRBJ1-3, is GAGVSQSPRYKVAKRGQDVALRCDPISGHVSLFWYQQALGQGPEFLTYFQNEAQLDKSGLPSDRFFAERPEGSVSTLKIQRTQQEDSAVYLCASSLGRKGATGNTIYFGEGSWLTVV.

This rearrangement joins TRBV6-5 to TRBJ2-1, with D perhaps TRBD2 (5 bases). Germline V gene lookup returns CDR1 MNHEY and CDR2 SVGAGI. CDR3 size: 14 residues. Trimming stripped 4 bases from V and 5 bases from J, with 12 bases between. The CDR3: CASSFGGHNNEQFF. The CDR3 DNA reads as TGTGCCAGCAGTTTCGGAGGTCACAACAATGAGCAGTTCTTC.

The chain is built from TRBV10-1 and TRBJ2-4, with D possibly matching TRBD2 (5 bases). V was trimmed by 3 bases and J by 0 bases, leaving 12 bases between them. Germline V gene lookup returns CDR1 WNHNN and CDR2 SYGVQD (reference sequence). CDR3 length: 16 residues. DNA of the CDR3: TGCGCCAGCAGTGAAGGAGACGGGGTAGCCAAAAACATTCAGTACTTC. Protein product: CASSEGDGVAKNIQYF.

The chain employs TRBV15 and TRBJ2-7, with 10 bases identical to TRBD2. With 4 bases clipped from V and 3 bases from J, the junction kept 6 bases outside the gene matches. Germline V gene data show CDR1 as LNHNV and CDR2 as YYDKDF (reference sequence). This CDR3 is built from 15 residues. Written as DNA, the CDR3 is TGTGCCACCAGCACCGGACGGACTAGCGGCTACGAGCAGTACTTC. This encodes CATSTGRTSGYEQYF.

This chain joins TRBV6-5 and TRBJ2-7, with 9 bases that match TRBD1. Germline V gives CDR1 MNHEY, CDR2 SVGAGI. V lost 5 bases, J lost 2 bases, and 7 bases stayed unmatched. CDR3 length: 15 residues. The CDR3 region is CASSPAGQGAYEQYF. CDR3 in DNA: TGTGCCAGCAGTCCCGCGGGACAGGGCGCCTACGAGCAGTACTTC.

Only a few counts were recorded for this clone. The J gene is TRBJ1-6, the V gene TRBV5-6; 7 nucleotides match TRBD1. The CDR3 consists of 15 residues. Unmatched junction bases numbered 8, after V lost 3 bases and J lost 8 bases. The germline CDR1 and CDR2 sequences are SGHDT and YYEEEE. The CDR3 reads CASSWTGGLDSPLHF. For the CDR3, the DNA is TGTGCCAGCAGCTGGACAGGAGGTTTGGATTCACCCCTCCACTTT. Looking up the rest from reference TRBV5-6 and TRBJ1-6 gives the full variable domain: DAGVTQSPTHLIKTRGQQVTLRCSPKSGHDTVSWYQQALGQGPQFIFQYYEEEERQRGNFPDRFSGHQFPNYSSELNVNALLLGDSALYLCASSWTGGLDSPLHFGNGTRLTVT.

The gene calls are TRBV27 and TRBJ2-3, with 7 bases that match TRBD2. The CDR3 runs to 14 residues. The J segment lost 3 bases and the V segment lost 3 bases, leaving 3 bases of the junction unmatched. The germline V gene encodes CDR1 MNHEY and CDR2 SMNVEV (reference sequence). This CDR3 reads CASSFWGGTDTQYF. Written as DNA, the CDR3 is TGTGCCAGCAGTTTCTGGGGAGGGACAGATACGCAGTATTTT.

The chain carries TRBV11-2 and TRBJ2-7; 9 bases fit TRBD1. Trimming took 3 bases from V and 0 from J; bases not matched to a gene: 3. This CDR3 contains 15 residues. Germline CDR1 reads SGHAT; CDR2 reads FQNNGV. The CDR3 sequence is CASSLGQGRSYEQYF. CDR3 in DNA: TGTGCCAGCAGCTTGGGACAGGGACGCTCCTACGAGCAGTACTTC.

V and J are TRBV6-5 and TRBJ1-4; maybe TRBD1 (5 bases). Trimming removed 5 bases at V and 7 bases at J, with 8 bases between. The CDR3 runs to 12 residues. Germline V gene sequence: CDR1 MNHEY, CDR2 SVGAGI. In DNA, the CDR3 is TGTGCCAGCAGTATGGGGGGTGAAAAACTGTTTTTT. Amino acids: CASSMGGEKLFF.

This chain joins TRBV19 and TRBJ1-4, with D possibly being TRBD1 (5 bases). There are 18 residues in the CDR3. Looked up from germline, CDR1 is LNHDA and CDR2 is SQIVND (reference sequence). The V gene lost 7 bases and the J gene lost 4 bases, with 25 bases spanning the gap. The CDR3 spells CASKVAKTPTQVNEKLFF. CDR3 coding DNA: TGTGCCAGTAAGGTGGCAAAGACACCGACACAGGTTAATGAAAAACTGTTTTTT.

The sample holds one count of this clone. This sequence joins TRBV25-1 and TRBJ2-3; 8 bases are shared with TRBD1. After removal of 5 bases from V and 2 bases from J, the junction contained 6 bases not matched to a gene. The CDR3 consists of 15 residues. Germline assignment: CDR1 MGHDK and CDR2 SYGVNS. The chain's CDR3 is CASSPRTGLTDTQYF. The DNA for the CDR3 is TGTGCCAGCAGTCCCCGGACAGGGCTCACAGATACGCAGTATTTT.

The CDR3 sequence: CASSSLVRGGSYGYTF. The CDR3 DNA follows: TGTGCCAGCAGTTCCCTCGTGAGAGGGGGCTCCTATGGCTACACCTTC. The rearrangement uses TRBV6-5 and TRBJ1-2; 7 positions match TRBD1. Germline loops: CDR1 MNHEY, CDR2 SVGAGI. CDR3 length: 16 residues. V was clipped by 4 bases and J by 4 bases; unmatched bases: 12.